This T cell receptor (beta chain) came from a study of shared clonotypes between healthy human individuals (dated by TCRdb to between 2020 and 2021). Notes on the research overall: Three men and a couple of women, aged 18 to 49 years, made up the cohort. Per donor, three plates each were used for CD4 naive and CD4 memory, two for CD8 naive, and one for CD8 memory. Per donor, leukapheresis produced somewhere between about 0.9 and 10 billion PBMCs. The study deeply sequenced blood TCR repertoires of about five healthy adults to estimate repertoire size and the extent of clonotype sharing between individuals. Libraries were prepared and TCR repertoires were sequenced by different laboratories using diverse techniques, in order to increase sequencing depth and limit assay-specific biases. Study-wide findings and limitations: Sharing across a few donors was observed for about 5% of naive CD4, 3.5% of naive CD8, about 2.5% of memory CD4, and 0.4% of memory CD8 clonotypes. Sampling was restricted to blood, and TCR repertoires in tissues likely differ from the TCR repertoires found in blood. Clonotypes shared by all four sorted-subset donors showed higher generation probabilities than non-shared clonotypes. Based on pairwise subsampling, the degree of clonotype sharing among donors was expected to be affected by sequencing depth. Rarefaction of sorted-subset datasets indicated incomplete sequencing despite the large sequencing depth. Larger estimated clonotype richness was generally found for naive subsets than for memory subsets. The small number of donors limited the genetic and exposure-history diversity represented.

Using the deep immunoSEQ assay, TCR CDR3 regions were amplified from genomic DNA by multiplex PCR. Extracted genomic DNA from each cell subset was distributed evenly across all wells of several immunoSEQ 96-well plates, and each plate was treated as a replicate. Each replicate PCR for sorted subsets received 150 to 250 ng genomic DNA, equal to tens of thousands of T cell genomes. The purified libraries were quantified using a Qubit 3.0 fluorometer, sized with a Bioanalyzer 2100, and then quantified again using the KAPA Library Quantification kit. Every immunoSEQ 96-well plate was sequenced on a separate single-read 150-cycle Illumina NextSeq 550 flow cell. Turning to the authors' computational methods: Because the immunoSEQ output held only junctional sequences and lacked quality scores, the filtering could not match the filtering applied to full-length reads. To assign V/J genes and CDR3, sequences were annotated using PyIR, a Python wrapper for IgBLAST v1.9, with IMGT germline references. Reads were removed for weak V/J assignments (E-value above 1e-6), missing CDR3, stop codons, out-of-frame junctions, or ambiguous translated residues. V3J clonotypes were defined as sequences sharing an identical inferred V gene, J gene, and CDR3 amino acid sequence. To compute the percentage overlap between repertoires, the number of shared unique clonotypes was divided by the size of the smaller repertoire. Repertoire richness was assessed with RTK rarefaction, the Chao1 estimator, and Recon v2.1 estimates of unobserved clonotypes. Generation probabilities were computed with OLGA for all TCRbeta clonotypes obtained by the gDNA method from a handful of donors. TCRdb carries this immuneACCESS record with in-frame sequences only. Its versions omit some clonotypes, under half of them owing to an unresolved V gene in the studies checked, with the rest unexplained. The DNA gave D and trimming, while V, J and clone size come from that table. This sample holds 700,000 to 950,000 clones; about 97% were observed only once. Around 0.21% of the sample belongs to the ten largest clones.

CDR1 MGHRA and CDR2 YSYEKL were looked up in the germline V gene. Trimming removed 0 bases from V and 1 base from J, leaving 7 bases between the germline ends. The CDR3 numbers 15 residues from cysteine through phenylalanine. The DNA shown is the 45-base CDR3, in frame from base 1. As concerns this clone: What antigen it recognizes has not been identified. Base qualities are not at hand, and no much larger clone is one base apart. At the DNA level, this CDR3 is encoded by other sequences in the same sample as well.

CD8 naive samples were CD45RO-negative cells positively selected for CCR7, giving a CD45RA+CCR7+ population that excluded TemRA cells. The donors were healthy, HIV-negative adults who had no recently reported acute infections or vaccinations. Every donor was a Caucasian adult residing in Nashville, Tennessee, USA. After blood collection by leukapheresis, PBMCs were isolated using Ficoll-Histopaque density gradient centrifugation and then cryopreserved in the vapor phase of liquid nitrogen. Analytical flow cytometry was used to check the purity and quantity of each magnetically sorted T cell population. Genomic DNA was isolated from each sorted fraction and quantified by UV absorbance on a Nanodrop 2000c.

Source material: naive CD8+ T cells sorted from blood. Taken with the paper, the label for cell subset or site translates to: CD45RA+CCR7+. In this chain, TRBV4-1 is recombined with TRBJ1-5; the D region possibly corresponds to TRBD1 (6 bases align). The receptor was isolated from a man aged 30-40 years in good health. The CDR3 region: CASSQEGGSNQPQHF. The nucleotide sequence reads as follows: TGCGCCAGCAGCCAAGAAGGGGGGAGCAATCAGCCCCAGCATTTT.